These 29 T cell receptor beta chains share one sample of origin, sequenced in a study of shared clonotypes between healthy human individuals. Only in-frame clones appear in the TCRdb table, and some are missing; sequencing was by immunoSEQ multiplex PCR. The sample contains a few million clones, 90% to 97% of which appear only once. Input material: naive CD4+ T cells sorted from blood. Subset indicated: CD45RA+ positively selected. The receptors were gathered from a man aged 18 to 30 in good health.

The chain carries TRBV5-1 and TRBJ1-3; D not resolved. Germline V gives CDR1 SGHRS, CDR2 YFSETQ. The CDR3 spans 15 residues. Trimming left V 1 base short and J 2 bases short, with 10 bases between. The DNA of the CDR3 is TGCGCCAGCAGCTTGTATGGATTTCCTGGAAACACCATATATTTT. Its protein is CASSLYGFPGNTIYF.

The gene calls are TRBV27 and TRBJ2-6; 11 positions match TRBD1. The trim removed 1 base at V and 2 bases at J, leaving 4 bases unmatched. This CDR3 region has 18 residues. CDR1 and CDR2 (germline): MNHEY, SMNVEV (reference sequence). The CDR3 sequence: CASSLLGTGGPGANVLTF. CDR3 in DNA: TGTGCCAGCAGTTTATTGGGGACAGGGGGACCTGGGGCCAACGTCCTGACTTTC.

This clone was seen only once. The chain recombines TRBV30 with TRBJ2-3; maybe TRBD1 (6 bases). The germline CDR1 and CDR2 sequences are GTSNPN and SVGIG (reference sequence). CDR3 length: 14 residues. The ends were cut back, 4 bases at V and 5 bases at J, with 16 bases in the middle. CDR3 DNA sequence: TGTGCCTGGAAAGAGAGCCAACAGGGAGATACGCAGTATTTT. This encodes CAWKESQQGDTQYF. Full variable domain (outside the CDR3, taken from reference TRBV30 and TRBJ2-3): SQTIHQWPATLVQPVGSPLSLECTVEGTSNPNLYWYRQAAGRGLQLLFYSVGIGQISSEVPQNLSASRPQDRQFILSSKKLLLSDSGFYLCAWKESQQGDTQYFGPGTRLTVL.

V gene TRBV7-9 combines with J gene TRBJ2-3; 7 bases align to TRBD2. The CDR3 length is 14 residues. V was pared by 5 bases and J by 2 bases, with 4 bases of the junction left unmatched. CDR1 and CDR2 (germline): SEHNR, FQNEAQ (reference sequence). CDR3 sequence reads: CASSQAGPTDTQYF. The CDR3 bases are TGTGCCAGCAGCCAAGCGGGACCCACAGATACGCAGTATTTT.

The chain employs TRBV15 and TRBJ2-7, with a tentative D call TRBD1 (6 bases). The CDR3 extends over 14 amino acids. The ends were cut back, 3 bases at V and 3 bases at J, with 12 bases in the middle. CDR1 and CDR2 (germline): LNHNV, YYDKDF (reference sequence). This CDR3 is CATSRDSVGYEQYF. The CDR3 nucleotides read TGTGCCACCAGCAGGGACAGCGTAGGCTACGAGCAGTACTTC.

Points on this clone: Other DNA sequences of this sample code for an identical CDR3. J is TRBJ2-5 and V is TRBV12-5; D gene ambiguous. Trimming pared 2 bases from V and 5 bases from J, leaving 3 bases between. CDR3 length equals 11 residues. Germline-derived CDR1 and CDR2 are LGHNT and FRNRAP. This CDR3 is CASGLRETQYF. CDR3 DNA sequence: TGTGCTAGTGGTTTGAGGGAGACCCAGTACTTC.

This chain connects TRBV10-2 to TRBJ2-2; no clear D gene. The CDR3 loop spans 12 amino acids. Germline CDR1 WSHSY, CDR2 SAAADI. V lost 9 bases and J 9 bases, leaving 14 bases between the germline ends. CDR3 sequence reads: CASGLGLRELFF. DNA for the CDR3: TGCGCCAGTGGCCTGGGTTTAAGGGAGCTGTTTTTT.

The DNA of the CDR3 is TGTGCCACCGGGTCAGGCTCCTACGAGCAGTACTTC. Its protein is CATGSGSYEQYF. This rearrangement joins TRBV15 to TRBJ2-7; D gene ambiguous. The CDR3 has 12 amino acids. CDR1 LNHNV and CDR2 YYDKDF come from the germline V gene (reference sequence). V was cut by 8 bases and J by 0 bases, with 8 bases left in between.

The CDR3 DNA reads TGTGCCAGTAGTATTGCAGGGATCGACTATGGCTACACCTTC. As protein: CASSIAGIDYGYTF. The chain is built from TRBV19 and TRBJ1-2; the D gene is possibly TRBD1 (5 bases). Germline V gene data show CDR1 as LNHDA and CDR2 as SQIVND (reference sequence). CDR3 size: 14 residues. V was shortened by 3 bases and J by 3 bases, with 11 bases between the two germline ends.

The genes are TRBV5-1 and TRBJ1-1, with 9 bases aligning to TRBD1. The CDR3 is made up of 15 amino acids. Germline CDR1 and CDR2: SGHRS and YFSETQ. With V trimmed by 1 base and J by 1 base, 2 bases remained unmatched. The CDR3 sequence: CASSLMTGGNTEAFF. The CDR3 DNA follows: TGCGCCAGCAGCTTGATGACAGGGGGGAACACTGAAGCTTTCTTT.

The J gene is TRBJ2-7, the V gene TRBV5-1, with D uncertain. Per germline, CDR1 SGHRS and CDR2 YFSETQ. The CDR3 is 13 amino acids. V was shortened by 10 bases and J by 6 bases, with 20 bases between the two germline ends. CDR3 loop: CASRVGSWSEQYF. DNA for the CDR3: TGCGCCTCCCGCGTTGGCAGTTGGAGCGAGCAGTACTTC.

CDR3 sequence reads: CASSLTNVPYNSPLHF. The CDR3 DNA is TGTGCCAGCAGTTTAACTAACGTTCCATATAATTCACCCCTCCACTTT. This sequence joins TRBV27 and TRBJ1-6; D unresolved. The CDR3 is 16 residues long. Germline CDR1 and CDR2: MNHEY and SMNVEV (reference sequence). The V end was cut by 2 bases, the J end by 4 bases, with 12 bases between.

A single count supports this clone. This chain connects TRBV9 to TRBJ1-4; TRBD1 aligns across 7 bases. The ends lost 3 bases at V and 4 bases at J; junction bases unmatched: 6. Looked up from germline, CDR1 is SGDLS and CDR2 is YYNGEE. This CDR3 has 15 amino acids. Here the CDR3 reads CASSAQGEGNEKLFF. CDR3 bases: TGTGCCAGCAGCGCCCAGGGGGAGGGTAATGAAAAACTGTTTTTT.

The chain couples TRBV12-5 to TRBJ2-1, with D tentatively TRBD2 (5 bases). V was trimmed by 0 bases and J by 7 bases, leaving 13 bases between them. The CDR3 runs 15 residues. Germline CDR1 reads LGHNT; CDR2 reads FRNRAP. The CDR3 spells CASGLVPVGVNEQFF. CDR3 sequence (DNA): TGTGCTAGTGGTTTGGTACCGGTGGGAGTGAATGAGCAGTTCTTC.

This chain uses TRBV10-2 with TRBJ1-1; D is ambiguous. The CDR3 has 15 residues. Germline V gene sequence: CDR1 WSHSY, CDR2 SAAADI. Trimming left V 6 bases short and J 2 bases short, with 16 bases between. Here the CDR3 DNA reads TGCGCCAGCAGCGATCCCCCGGAAGGCAACACTGAAGCTTTCTTT. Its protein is CASSDPPEGNTEAFF.

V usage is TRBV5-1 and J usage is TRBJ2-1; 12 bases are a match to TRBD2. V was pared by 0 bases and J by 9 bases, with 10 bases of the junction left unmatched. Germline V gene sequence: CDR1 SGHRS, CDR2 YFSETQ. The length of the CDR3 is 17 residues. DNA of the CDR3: TGCGCCAGCAGCTTGGGGTGGACTAGCGGGAAAATGGGTGAGCAGTTCTTC. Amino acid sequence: CASSLGWTSGKMGEQFF.

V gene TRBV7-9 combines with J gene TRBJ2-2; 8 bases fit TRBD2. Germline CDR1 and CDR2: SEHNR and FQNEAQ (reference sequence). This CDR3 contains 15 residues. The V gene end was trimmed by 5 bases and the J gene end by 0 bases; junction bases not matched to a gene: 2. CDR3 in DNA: TGTGCCAGCAGCCGCGGGGGGACGAACACCGGGGAGCTGTTTTTT. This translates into CASSRGGTNTGELFF.

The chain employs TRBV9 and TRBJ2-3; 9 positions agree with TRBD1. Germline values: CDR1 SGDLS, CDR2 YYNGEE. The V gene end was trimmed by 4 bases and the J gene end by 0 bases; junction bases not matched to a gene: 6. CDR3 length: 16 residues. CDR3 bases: TGTGCCAGCAGCTTCCGGACAGGGGAGAGCACAGATACGCAGTATTTT. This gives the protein CASSFRTGESTDTQYF.

The CDR3 DNA reads TGTGCCTGGAGTGCCATTTTGCAGGGGCGGGGCTACACCTTC. As protein: CAWSAILQGRGYTF. This sequence joins TRBV30 and TRBJ1-2, with D possibly matching TRBD1 (6 bases). The CDR3 is made up of 14 amino acids. The germline gives CDR1 GTSNPN, CDR2 SVGIG (reference sequence). The V and J ends lost 1 base and 8 bases respectively, with 17 bases between them.

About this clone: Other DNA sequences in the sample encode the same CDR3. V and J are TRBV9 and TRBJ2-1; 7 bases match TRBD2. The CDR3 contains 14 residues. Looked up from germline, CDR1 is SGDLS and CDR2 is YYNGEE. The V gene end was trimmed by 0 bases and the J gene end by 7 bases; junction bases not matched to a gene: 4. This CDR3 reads CASSVGPGGNEQFF. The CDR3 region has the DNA TGTGCCAGCAGCGTAGGACCCGGGGGGAATGAGCAGTTCTTC.

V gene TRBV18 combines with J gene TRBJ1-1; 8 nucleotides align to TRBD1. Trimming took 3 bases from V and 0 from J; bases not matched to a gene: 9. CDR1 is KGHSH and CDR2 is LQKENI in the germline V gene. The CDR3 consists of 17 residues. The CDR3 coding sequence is TGTGCCAGCTCACCGCTCCCTCGGGGACAGGTGAACACTGAAGCTTTCTTT. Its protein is CASSPLPRGQVNTEAFF. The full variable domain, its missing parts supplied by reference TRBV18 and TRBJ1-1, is NAGVMQNPRHLVRRRGQEARLRCSPMKGHSHVYWYRQLPEEGLKFMVYLQKENIIDESGMPKERFSAEFPKEGPSILRIQQVVRGDSAAYFCASSPLPRGQVNTEAFFGQGTRLTVV.

In DNA, the CDR3 is TGTGCCAGTAGCCCTATCGGGGATTCTCTATGGGGCTACACCTTC. Protein product: CASSPIGDSLWGYTF. This chain joins TRBV19 and TRBJ1-2; the D is unclear. The length of the CDR3 is 15 residues. V lost 6 bases and J lost 8, with 22 bases in between. Germline lookup yields CDR1 LNHDA and CDR2 SQIVND (reference sequence).

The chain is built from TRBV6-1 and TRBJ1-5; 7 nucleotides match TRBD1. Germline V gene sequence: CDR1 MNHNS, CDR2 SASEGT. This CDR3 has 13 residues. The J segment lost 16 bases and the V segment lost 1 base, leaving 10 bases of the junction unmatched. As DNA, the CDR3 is TGTGCCAGCAGTGAAGTTGGGAGGGGGCTGGGACATTTT. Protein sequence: CASSEVGRGLGHF.

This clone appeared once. This CDR3 is CASSRLGRDYGYTF. The CDR3 DNA follows: TGTGCCAGTAGTCGACTAGGAAGGGACTATGGCTACACCTTC. The chain couples TRBV19 to TRBJ1-2, with D hard to call. This CDR3 spans 14 amino acids. V was shortened by 5 bases and J by 3 bases, with 13 bases between the two germline ends. The germline gives CDR1 LNHDA, CDR2 SQIVND (reference sequence). Combining the CDR3 with reference TRBV19 and TRBJ1-2 gives the whole variable domain DGGITQSPKYLFRKEGQNVTLSCEQNLNHDAMYWYRQDPGQGLRLIYYSQIVNDFQKGDIAEGYSVSREKKESFPLTVTSAQKNPTAFYLCASSRLGRDYGYTFGSGTRLTVV.

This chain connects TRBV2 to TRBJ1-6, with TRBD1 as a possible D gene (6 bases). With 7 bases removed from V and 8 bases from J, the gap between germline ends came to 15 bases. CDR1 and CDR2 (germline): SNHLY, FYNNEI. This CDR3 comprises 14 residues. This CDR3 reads CASKRQVRDSPLHF. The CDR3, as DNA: TGTGCCAGCAAACGACAGGTTAGGGATTCACCCCTCCACTTT.

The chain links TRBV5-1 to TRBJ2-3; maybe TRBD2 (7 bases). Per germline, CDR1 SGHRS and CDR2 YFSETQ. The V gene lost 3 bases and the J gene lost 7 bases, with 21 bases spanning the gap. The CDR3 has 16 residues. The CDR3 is CASSSEGPSGGYTQYF. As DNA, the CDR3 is TGCGCCAGCAGCTCTGAGGGACCTTCGGGGGGCTATACGCAGTATTTT.

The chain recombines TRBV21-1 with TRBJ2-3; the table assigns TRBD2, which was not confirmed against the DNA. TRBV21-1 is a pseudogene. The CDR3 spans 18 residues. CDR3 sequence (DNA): TGTGCCAGCAGCAAATTTCTTTGGGCGGGGACTAGCGGGGGTACGCAGTATTTT. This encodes CASSKFLWAGTSGGTQYF.

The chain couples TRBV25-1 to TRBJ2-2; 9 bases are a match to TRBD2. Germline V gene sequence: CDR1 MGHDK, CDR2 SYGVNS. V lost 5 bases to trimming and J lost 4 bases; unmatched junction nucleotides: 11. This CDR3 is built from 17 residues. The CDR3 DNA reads TGTGCCAGCAGTCCCCACCTTAGCGGGAGCGGCACCGGGGAGCTGTTTTTT. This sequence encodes CASSPHLSGSGTGELFF.

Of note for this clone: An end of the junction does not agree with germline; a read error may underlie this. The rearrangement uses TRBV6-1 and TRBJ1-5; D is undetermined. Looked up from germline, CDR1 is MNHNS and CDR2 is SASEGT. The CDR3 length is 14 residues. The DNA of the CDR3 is TGTGCCAGCAATGAAGACGGATCAGGACAGCCCCAGCATTTT. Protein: CASNEDGSGQPQHF.